This record looks at one T cell receptor beta chain sequence and its context. Methods used by the authors: Reference gene primers were amplified, and this amplification served to estimate nucleated cell counts. Libraries were prepared by immunoSEQ multiplex PCR; TCRdb keeps only in-frame clonotypes and omits some of them. V, J and clone size are those of that table, while D and trimming were read from the DNA. The repertoire holds around 38,000 clones, with around 90% as singletons. Per germline, CDR1 LNHDA and CDR2 SQIVND (reference sequence). This CDR3 is built from 17 residues. V gave up 4 bases and J gave up 1 base, with 19 bases separating them. This sample is part of a study of blood T cell repertoires in COVID-19. Study in general: Researchers got acute and convalescent COVID-19 samples from the United States, Italy and Spain. T cells, B-cell-depleted T cells, or PBMCs supplied cDNA or gDNA.

Recruited during active infection, patients (from Seattle) were subsequently followed longitudinally. The sequence was obtained from a man in his sixties with COVID-19, enrolled during active disease. This sequence joins TRBV19 and TRBJ2-5, with D possibly TRBD1 on 6 matching bases. The sample consisted of peripheral blood. CDR3 region: CASSRGRGGITQETQYF. CDR3 sequence (DNA): TGTGCCAGTAGTAGAGGTAGAGGGGGAATAACCCAAGAGACCCAGTACTTC.